Given below is one T cell receptor beta chain in context. TCRdb's copy holds only in-frame clones and misses some; the assay was immunoSEQ multiplex PCR. The top ten clones hold around 2.3% of a sample with roughly 230,000 clones, nearly 90% of them seen once. The sample is drawn from a study of blood T cell repertoires in COVID-19. Germline V gene data show CDR1 as LNHDA and CDR2 as SQIVND (reference sequence). V gave up 3 bases and J gave up 7 bases, with 10 bases separating them. CDR3 length equals 14 residues. The chain has TRBV19 and TRBJ1-6; maybe TRBD1 (6 bases). Material for sequencing was peripheral blood. This clonotype was obtained from a woman in her sixties with COVID-19, enrolled during active disease. The CDR3 protein is CASSIARGNSPLHF. As DNA, the CDR3 is TGTGCCAGTAGTATTGCCAGGGGAAATTCACCCCTCCACTTT.